This TCR beta chain emerged from a study of blood T cell repertoires in COVID-19. Participant age was roughly 18 to 95 years, and participants resided in fewer than 25 US areas. Cohort 3 recovered donors had two negative PCRs, clearance, or symptom resolution. Some clones are missing from TCRdb's copy, which holds only in-frame ones; the method was immunoSEQ multiplex PCR. Of about 140,000 clones in the sample, about 90% are singletons; the top ten hold 11%. The CDR3 is 15 amino acids. Trimming shortened V by 5 bases and J by 4 bases, and 15 bases separated the two germline ends. Germline values: CDR1 SEHNR, CDR2 FQNEAQ (reference sequence).

The genes are TRBV7-9 and TRBJ1-3; no reliable D call. The receptor was derived from a man between 60 and 70 years old who had recovered from COVID-19. The material sequenced was PBMCs or T cells enriched from blood (not recorded which). CDR3 DNA sequence: TGTGCCAGCAGCGCCTCCCTGGAGGCGGGAAACACCATATATTTT. It yields the protein CASSASLEAGNTIYF.